This passage covers 22 T cell receptor beta chains from one sample sequenced in a study of cytotoxic CD8 clonotypes in ibrutinib-treated CLL (TCRdb year 2021). The sample's time point label is to be understood as: 20 to 25 months on ibrutinib. The library was built by means of the immunoSEQ multiplex PCR assay. Held by TCRdb, this immuneACCESS table contains in-frame sequences only and omits some clones. Under half of the omission traces to an unresolved V gene where checked; the cause of the rest is unknown. The sample has roughly 250,000 clones on record, 60% to 75% of them singletons. The biggest ten clones account for approximately 15% of the sample. This specimen was PBMCs, taken after 24 months of ibrutinib treatment. The receptors derive from a human donor with chronic lymphocytic leukemia.

As DNA, the CDR3 is TGTGCCAGCAACCTCCCGGGAATAGAGCAGTATTTT. It translates to CASNLPGIEQYF. The chain combines TRBV6-6 with TRBJ2-3, with D possibly being TRBD2 (5 bases). Trimming removed 7 bases at V and 11 bases at J, with 16 bases between. There are 12 residues in the CDR3. Germline assignment: CDR1 MNHNY and CDR2 SVGAGI (reference sequence).

Written as DNA, the CDR3 is TGCGCCAGTCATCTAGCGGGCACAGATACGCAGTATTTT. Protein: CASHLAGTDTQYF. This chain links TRBV10-2 with TRBJ2-3, with TRBD2 matching 7 bases. There are 13 residues in the CDR3. Germline trimming cut 9 bases from V and 1 base from J; bases unmatched to any gene: 4. Germline values: CDR1 WSHSY, CDR2 SAAADI.

The J gene is TRBJ2-1, the V gene TRBV4-3; D perhaps matches TRBD2 (6 bases). CDR3 length: 12 amino acids. Trimming removed 4 bases at V and 6 bases at J, with 7 bases between. Germline CDR1 reads LGHNA; CDR2 reads YSLEER. Here the CDR3 reads CASSLGGNEQFF. In DNA form, the CDR3 reads TGCGCCAGCAGCCTGGGGGGCAATGAGCAGTTCTTC.

The J gene is TRBJ1-4, the V gene TRBV5-1; D gene unclear. Trimming pared 0 bases from V and 4 bases from J, leaving 7 bases between. Germline V gene sequence: CDR1 SGHRS, CDR2 YFSETQ. This CDR3 spans 14 amino acids. CDR3 sequence (DNA): TGCGCCAGCAGCTTGGATCAGATTAATGAAAAACTGTTTTTT. Translated: CASSLDQINEKLFF.

This clone was recorded a few times. This sequence joins TRBV25-1 and TRBJ2-7; TRBD1 is a possible D gene (6 bases). Trimming removed 6 bases from V and 5 bases from J, with 17 bases in between. Per the germline V gene, CDR1 is MGHDK and CDR2 is SYGVNS. The CDR3 has 14 amino acids. CDR3 residues: CASRENGQSNEQYF. DNA for the CDR3: TGTGCCAGCAGGGAAAATGGACAGAGCAACGAGCAGTACTTC.

V is TRBV10-3 and J is TRBJ1-5, with D unclear. CDR3 size: 13 residues. Trimming took 7 bases from V and 1 from J, leaving 8 bases between them. CDR1 is ENHRY and CDR2 is SYGVKD in the germline V gene. The CDR3: CAITQESNQPQHF. CDR3 bases: TGTGCCATCACTCAGGAGAGCAATCAGCCCCAGCATTTT.

The CDR3 bases are TGTGCCAGCGGTTGGGGTAGCAATCAGCCCCAGCATTTT. This encodes CASGWGSNQPQHF. The rearrangement links TRBV6-5 to TRBJ1-5; D gene unclear. CDR1 and CDR2 (germline): MNHEY, SVGAGI. V was trimmed by 8 bases and J by 0 bases, leaving 8 bases between them. The CDR3 has 13 amino acids.

The J gene is TRBJ1-5, the V gene TRBV2; D might be TRBD1 (5 bases). The CDR3 spans 15 residues. Trimming stripped 1 base from V and 3 bases from J, with 10 bases between. Per the germline V gene, CDR1 is SNHLY and CDR2 is FYNNEI. The CDR3 sequence is CASSEGRTINQPQHF. As DNA, the CDR3 is TGTGCCAGCAGTGAAGGTCGGACAATCAATCAGCCCCAGCATTTT.

The J gene is TRBJ2-7, the V gene TRBV20-1; no firm D call. Germline V gives CDR1 DFQATT, CDR2 SNEGSKA (reference sequence). This CDR3 has 10 amino acids. Deletions cut 4 bases from V and 7 bases from J, with 8 bases between. CDR3 residues: CSAIGREQYF. The CDR3 bases are TGCAGTGCTATAGGACGGGAGCAGTACTTC.

The J gene is TRBJ2-5, the V gene TRBV4-1; 13 positions agree with TRBD2. V lost 0 bases and J lost 4; bases outside the gene matches: 5. CDR1 and CDR2 from the germline V gene are MGHRA and YSYEKL. The CDR3 contains 17 residues. CDR3 region: CASSQERRLAGGETQYF. In nucleotides, the CDR3 is TGCGCCAGCAGCCAAGAAAGGCGACTAGCGGGAGGAGAGACCCAGTACTTC.

This chain connects TRBV30 to TRBJ2-1, with TRBD1 identical over 7 bases. Germline V CDR1 and CDR2: GTSNPN, SVGIG (reference sequence). V gave up 0 bases and J gave up 6 bases; unmatched junction bases: 11. There are 16 residues in the CDR3. The CDR3 here is CAWSVWAGGFGNEQFF. CDR3 nucleotide sequence: TGTGCCTGGAGTGTCTGGGCAGGGGGTTTCGGCAATGAGCAGTTCTTC. Looking up the rest from reference TRBV30 and TRBJ2-1 gives the full variable domain: SQTIHQWPATLVQPVGSPLSLECTVEGTSNPNLYWYRQAAGRGLQLLFYSVGIGQISSEVPQNLSASRPQDRQFILSSKKLLLSDSGFYLCAWSVWAGGFGNEQFFGPGTRLTVL.

The chain employs TRBV7-2 and TRBJ2-7, with 11 bases matching TRBD2. CDR3 length equals 15 residues. Germline CDR1 and CDR2: SGHTA and FQGNSA. V lost 5 bases and J lost 6; bases outside the gene matches: 9. CDR3 in amino acids: CASSPSGRWLSEQYF. In DNA form, the CDR3 reads TGTGCCAGCAGCCCTAGCGGGAGGTGGCTCAGCGAGCAGTACTTC.

This rearrangement joins TRBV5-1 to TRBJ2-2, with D tentatively TRBD2 (5 bases). The length of the CDR3 is 15 residues. CDR1 is SGHRS and CDR2 is YFSETQ in the germline V gene. V dropped 2 bases and J dropped 0 bases, with 8 bases sitting between them. The CDR3 region is CASSLLDSNTGELFF. For the CDR3, the DNA is TGCGCCAGCAGCTTATTGGACTCGAACACCGGGGAGCTGTTTTTT.

Written as DNA, the CDR3 is TGTGCCAGTAGTAAACAGGGTTACGAGCAGTACTTC. Translated: CASSKQGYEQYF. This chain uses TRBV19 with TRBJ2-7; TRBD1 might be the D (6 bases). V was cut by 4 bases and J by 4 bases, with 8 bases left in between. This CDR3 spans 12 amino acids. CDR1 is LNHDA, CDR2 SQIVND, per germline (reference sequence).

This clone occurred once. The V call is TRBV28, the J call TRBJ2-7; either TRBD1 or TRBD2 may fit D (6 bases each). The CDR3 sequence is 15 residues long. Trimming stripped 5 bases from V and 1 base from J, with 15 bases between. CDR1 is MDHEN and CDR2 is SYDVKM in the germline V gene. The CDR3 protein is CASSLGGTFSYEQYF. The CDR3 DNA reads TGTGCCAGCAGTCTAGGCGGGACATTTTCCTACGAGCAGTACTTC.

This clone has a single count. V usage is TRBV7-2 and J usage is TRBJ2-7; 7 bases agree with TRBD1. Germline V gene data show CDR1 as SGHTA and CDR2 as FQGNSA. This CDR3 is built from 13 residues. Unmatched junction bases numbered 8, after V lost 5 bases and J lost 7 bases. CDR3: CASSPMTGSEQYF. DNA for the CDR3: TGTGCCAGCAGCCCAATGACAGGGTCGGAGCAGTACTTC.

The rearrangement joins TRBV25-1 to TRBJ1-3; D is uncertain. The CDR3 extends over 15 amino acids. Germline V gene sequence: CDR1 MGHDK, CDR2 SYGVNS. The V gene lost 4 bases and the J gene lost 2 bases, with 12 bases spanning the gap. CDR3 DNA sequence: TGTGCCAGCAGTGTATGGCGTACGCCTGGAAACACCATATATTTT. Translating it yields CASSVWRTPGNTIYF.

This clone came up a few times. The rearrangement joins TRBV5-1 to TRBJ2-2, with D possibly called TRBD1 or TRBD2 (5 bases each). With 3 bases removed from V and 13 bases from J, the gap between germline ends came to 16 bases. Germline V CDR1 and CDR2: SGHRS, YFSETQ. This CDR3 has 13 residues. The CDR3 loop is CASSWGKGSGLFF. CDR3 nucleotide sequence: TGCGCCAGCAGCTGGGGCAAGGGAAGCGGGCTGTTTTTT.

In its sample, this clone was seen a few times. This chain joins TRBV28 and TRBJ1-1, with TRBD1 matching 9 bases. V lost 4 bases, J lost 6 bases, and 3 bases stayed unmatched. Germline V CDR1 and CDR2: MDHEN, SYDVKM. CDR3 length: 13 amino acids. The CDR3, as DNA: TGTGCCAGCAGTTCCGGGACAGGGTCTGAAGCTTTCTTT. This codes for CASSSGTGSEAFF.

This clone was recorded a few times. The CDR3 spells CASSLLAGSEQYF. In DNA form, the CDR3 reads TGTGCCAGCAGCCTCCTAGCGGGTAGCGAGCAGTACTTC. V usage is TRBV7-9 and J usage is TRBJ2-7, with 8 bases identical to TRBD2. The CDR3 runs to 13 residues. Germline V gene sequence: CDR1 SEHNR, CDR2 FQNEAQ (reference sequence). V dropped 5 bases and J dropped 6; count of bases not matched to a gene: 6.

CDR3 coding DNA: TGTGCCAGCAGAGTAGTCGGTCGCAAGGGGGGGGAGCTGTTTTTT. Translated, it gives CASRVVGRKGGELFF. V and J are TRBV11-2 and TRBJ2-2; weak D call: TRBD1 (5 bases). CDR1 is SGHAT and CDR2 is FQNNGV in the germline V gene. The V gene lost 6 bases and the J gene lost 8 bases, with 19 bases spanning the gap. This CDR3 is built from 15 residues.

The chain is built from TRBV7-8 and TRBJ2-3; D is unclear. Deletions cut 2 bases from V and 6 bases from J, with 15 bases between. This CDR3 contains 15 residues. Germline V gene sequence: CDR1 SGHVS, CDR2 FQNEAQ. CDR3 sequence reads: CASSLSFVGRDTQYF. The CDR3 region has the DNA TGTGCCAGCAGCTTAAGCTTTGTTGGGCGGGATACGCAGTATTTT.